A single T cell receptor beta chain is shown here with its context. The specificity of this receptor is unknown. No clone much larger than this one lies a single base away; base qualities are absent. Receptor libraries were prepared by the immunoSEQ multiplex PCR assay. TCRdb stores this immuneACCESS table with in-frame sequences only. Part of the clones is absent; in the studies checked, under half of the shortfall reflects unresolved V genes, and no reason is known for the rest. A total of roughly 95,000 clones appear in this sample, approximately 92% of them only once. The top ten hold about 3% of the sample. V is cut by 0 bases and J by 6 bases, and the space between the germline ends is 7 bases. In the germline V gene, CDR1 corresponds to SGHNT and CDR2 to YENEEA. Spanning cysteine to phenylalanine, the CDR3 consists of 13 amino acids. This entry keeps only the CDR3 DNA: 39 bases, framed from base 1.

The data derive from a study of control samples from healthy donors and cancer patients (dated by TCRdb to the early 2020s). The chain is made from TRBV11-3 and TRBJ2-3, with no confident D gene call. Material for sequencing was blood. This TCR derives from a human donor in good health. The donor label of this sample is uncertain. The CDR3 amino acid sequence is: CASSLDLGDTQYF. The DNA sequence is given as TGTGCCAGCAGCTTAGATCTAGGCGATACGCAGTATTTT.